One sample yielded the 24 T cell receptor beta chains listed below, sequenced in a study of cytomegalovirus exposure and HLA in healthy donors. PCR amplification relied on 60 Vbeta primers (plus 13 Jbeta primers). Sequenced by immunoSEQ multiplex PCR; TCRdb stores in-frame clones only, minus some. Of around 140,000 clones in the sample, around 10% were seen once. Sequenced: PBMCs. These receptors all stem from a middle-aged woman in good health and CMV-seropositive.

The table lists this clone with a few counts. The chain links TRBV5-1 to TRBJ1-3, with TRBD1 matching 7 bases. V lost 0 bases, J lost 1 base, and 4 bases stayed unmatched. The CDR3 is 16 amino acids. CDR1 and CDR2 from the germline V gene are SGHRS and YFSETQ. The CDR3 sequence: CASSLGQGSSGNTIYF. Written as DNA, the CDR3 is TGCGCCAGCAGCTTGGGACAGGGTTCTTCTGGAAACACCATATATTTT.

The V and J genes are TRBV5-1 and TRBJ1-2, with D maybe TRBD1 (6 bases). Deletions cut 2 bases from V and 4 bases from J, with 12 bases between. Germline-derived CDR1 and CDR2 are SGHRS and YFSETQ. The CDR3 extends over 14 amino acids. The CDR3: CASSLTTGIYGYTF. CDR3 DNA: TGCGCCAGCAGCTTAACTACAGGGATCTATGGCTACACCTTC.

In this sample, this clone turned up a few times. The rearrangement joins TRBV5-4 to TRBJ1-1, with D possibly TRBD1 on 6 matching bases. The V gene lost 6 bases and the J gene lost 4 bases, with 19 bases spanning the gap. The CDR3 spans 15 residues. The germline gives CDR1 SGHNT, CDR2 YYREEE (reference sequence). This CDR3 is CASTFAGQRGTEAFF. The CDR3 nucleotides read TGTGCCAGCACCTTCGCTGGACAGAGGGGCACTGAAGCTTTCTTT.

This clone appeared a few times. The genes are TRBV27 and TRBJ2-1; TRBD2 matches at 12 bases. The ends lost 3 bases at V and 5 bases at J; junction bases unmatched: 2. CDR3 length: 15 residues. CDR1 and CDR2 from the germline V gene are MNHEY and SMNVEV (reference sequence). The CDR3, as DNA: TGTGCCAGCAGTTTGACTAGCGGGGGCCACAATGAGCAGTTCTTC. This gives the protein CASSLTSGGHNEQFF.

The table lists this clone with a few counts. V and J are TRBV11-2 and TRBJ2-7, with no clear D. The CDR3 length is 13 residues. The germline V gene has CDR1 SGHAT and CDR2 FQNNGV. Deletions cut 3 bases from V and 0 bases from J, with 6 bases between. The CDR3 loop is CASSFWPSYEQYF. In DNA form, the CDR3 reads TGTGCCAGCAGCTTTTGGCCCTCCTACGAGCAGTACTTC.

This clone occurred a few times. This chain uses TRBV27 with TRBJ2-7; 11 positions agree with TRBD1. There are 18 residues in the CDR3. Germline V gene data show CDR1 as MNHEY and CDR2 as SMNVEV (reference sequence). Trimming cost V 9 bases and J 2 bases; bases outside gene matches: 18. CDR3 sequence reads: CARYRTGGHQGGPYEQYF. The CDR3 DNA reads TGTGCCAGGTACCGGACAGGGGGCCACCAGGGGGGACCCTACGAGCAGTACTTC.

In this sample, this clone turned up a few times. The J gene is TRBJ2-5, the V gene TRBV7-6; TRBD1 matches 11 bases. The V and J ends lost 5 bases and 0 bases, in that order; junction bases with no gene match: 5. Per the germline V gene, CDR1 is SGHVS and CDR2 is FNYEAQ. The CDR3 spans 16 residues. The DNA of the CDR3 is TGTGCCAGCAGCATTGGGACAGGGGGGTACCAAGAGACCCAGTACTTC. Translated: CASSIGTGGYQETQYF.

A few counts support this clone. This chain uses TRBV2 with TRBJ2-2, with TRBD1 matching over 7 bases. This CDR3 is built from 15 residues. CDR1 and CDR2 (germline): SNHLY, FYNNEI. Trimming took 6 bases from V and 0 from J; bases not matched to a gene: 4. CDR3 protein: CASRETGTNTGELFF. CDR3 DNA sequence: TGTGCCAGCAGAGAGACAGGGACGAACACCGGGGAGCTGTTTTTT.

This clone was seen a handful of times. The chain recombines TRBV7-3 with TRBJ2-2, with D unclear. This CDR3 has 12 residues. Trimming pared 5 bases from V and 6 bases from J, leaving 7 bases between. Germline assignment: CDR1 SGHTA and CDR2 FQGTGA. CDR3: CASSAQAGELFF. For the CDR3, the DNA is TGTGCCAGCAGCGCACAAGCCGGGGAGCTGTTTTTT.

There are a few counts of this clone. This chain uses TRBV7-2 with TRBJ2-5; tentative D call: TRBD1 (5 bases). The CDR3 extends over 14 amino acids. CDR1 is SGHTA and CDR2 is FQGNSA in the germline V gene. The germline V and J ends were trimmed by 5 bases and 3 bases, with 13 bases remaining between them. The CDR3 nucleotides read TGTGCCAGCAGCCTATTCAGGGTGGAAGAGACCCAGTACTTC. It translates to CASSLFRVEETQYF.

This chain uses TRBV28 with TRBJ1-1; D is perhaps TRBD1 (5 bases). Trimming removed 10 bases at V and 11 bases at J, with 17 bases between. The CDR3 is 11 residues long. Germline CDR1 MDHEN, CDR2 SYDVKM. The CDR3 DNA is TGTGCCATCCGGGGGTCGGATAGGGCTTTCTTT. This sequence encodes CAIRGSDRAFF.

This chain joins TRBV29-1 and TRBJ1-2; 10 nucleotides match TRBD1. The CDR3 is made up of 13 amino acids. The V gene end was trimmed by 4 bases and the J gene end by 4 bases; junction bases not matched to a gene: 3. CDR1 and CDR2 from the germline V gene are SQVTM and ANQGSEA. The CDR3 coding sequence is TGCAGCGTTGGGACAGGGGGAGGCTATGGCTACACCTTC. It encodes CSVGTGGGYGYTF.

A few counts support this clone. The V call is TRBV7-6, the J call TRBJ2-5, with D unclear. The CDR3 runs to 12 residues. Trimming pared 4 bases from V and 3 bases from J, leaving 6 bases between. Germline V gene sequence: CDR1 SGHVS, CDR2 FNYEAQ. The chain's CDR3 is CASSSREETQYF. As DNA, the CDR3 is TGTGCCAGCAGCTCAAGAGAAGAGACCCAGTACTTC.

This clone was seen a handful of times. The chain uses TRBV7-9 and TRBJ1-4, with 7 nucleotides matching TRBD1. The CDR3 has 15 residues. V gave up 5 bases and J gave up 4 bases; unmatched junction bases: 7. Germline V gene data show CDR1 as SEHNR and CDR2 as FQNEAQ (reference sequence). In nucleotides, the CDR3 is TGTGCCAGCAGCCCACCCGGGACAGATAATGAAAAACTGTTTTTT. Protein: CASSPPGTDNEKLFF.

This clone was observed a few times. V and J are TRBV7-2 and TRBJ2-3; D gene ambiguous. V lost 5 bases to trimming and J lost 5 bases, with 8 bases between them. Germline CDR1 and CDR2: SGHTA and FQGNSA. The CDR3 contains 12 residues. The CDR3 DNA sequence: TGTGCCAGCAGCCGCTCGGGAGATACGCAGTATTTT. Translated, it gives CASSRSGDTQYF.

The rearrangement uses TRBV6-1 and TRBJ2-7, with D possibly being TRBD2 (7 bases). V lost 8 bases and J 2 bases, leaving 19 bases between the germline ends. CDR1 MNHNS and CDR2 SASEGT come from the germline V gene. CDR3 size: 15 residues. CDR3 DNA: TGTGCCAGCGTGGGGACGCCGGGGGGCCCCTACGAGCAGTACTTC. Its translation is CASVGTPGGPYEQYF.

The chain has TRBV7-6 and TRBJ2-3; the D is unclear. The CDR3 sequence is 13 residues long. Germline values: CDR1 SGHVS, CDR2 FNYEAQ. V shed 4 bases and J shed 2 bases, with 7 bases lying between them. This CDR3 reads CASSSNPTDTQYF. The CDR3 nucleotides are TGTGCCAGCAGCTCCAATCCCACAGATACGCAGTATTTT.

The CDR3 DNA reads TGTGCCAGCAGCTTTACTAGCGGGGGGTTCAATGAGCAGTTCTTC. The encoded protein is CASSFTSGGFNEQFF. The J gene is TRBJ2-1, the V gene TRBV7-9; 12 nucleotides align to TRBD2. The J segment lost 6 bases and the V segment lost 3 bases, leaving 3 bases of the junction unmatched. Germline CDR1 reads SEHNR; CDR2 reads FQNEAQ (reference sequence). The CDR3 covers 15 residues.

This sequence joins TRBV10-3 and TRBJ2-7; D might be TRBD1 (6 bases). V was clipped by 3 bases and J by 2 bases, with 8 bases between them. CDR1 is ENHRY, CDR2 SYGVKD, per germline. The CDR3 sequence is 13 residues long. Here the CDR3 DNA reads TGTGCCATCAGTGAACAGGGCGCCTACGAGCAGTACTTC. This codes for CAISEQGAYEQYF.

This clone turned up a few times. The chain recombines TRBV9 with TRBJ1-1; D is uncertain. This CDR3 contains 13 residues. Germline V gene data show CDR1 as SGDLS and CDR2 as YYNGEE. V lost 4 bases and J 2 bases, leaving 9 bases between the germline ends. The CDR3 DNA is TGTGCCAGCAGCAGCGGGGATAACACTGAAGCTTTCTTT. This translates into CASSSGDNTEAFF.

The genes are TRBV6-5 and TRBJ2-7; D is perhaps TRBD1 (5 bases). The ends were cut back, 5 bases at V and 0 bases at J, with 11 bases in the middle. Germline V lookup: CDR1 MNHEY, CDR2 SVGAGI. This CDR3 has 14 residues. CDR3 sequence (DNA): TGTGCCAGCAGTGGAGACAGCCTCTCCTACGAGCAGTACTTC. Translated: CASSGDSLSYEQYF.

In its sample, this clone was seen a few times. The rearrangement links TRBV6-5 to TRBJ2-3; D might be TRBD2 (6 bases). This CDR3 region has 12 residues. Per germline, CDR1 MNHEY and CDR2 SVGAGI. Trimming pared 2 bases from V and 10 bases from J, leaving 10 bases between. As DNA, the CDR3 is TGTGCCAGCAGTTACCGGGGGTCGGCGCAGTATTTT. This encodes CASSYRGSAQYF.

This chain links TRBV7-9 with TRBJ2-1, with no clear D. Germline values: CDR1 SEHNR, CDR2 FQNEAQ (reference sequence). The ends were cut back, 0 bases at V and 9 bases at J, with 3 bases in the middle. The length of the CDR3 is 11 residues. The CDR3 bases are TGTGCCAGCAGCTTAGCGGCTGAGCAGTTCTTC. It is translated as CASSLAAEQFF. Combining the CDR3 with reference TRBV7-9 and TRBJ2-1 gives the whole variable domain DTGVSQNPRHKITKRGQNVTFRCDPISEHNRLYWYRQTLGQGPEFLTYFQNEAQLEKSRLLSDRFSAERPKGSFSTLEIQRTEQGDSAMYLCASSLAAEQFFGPGTRLTVL.

This chain links TRBV7-2 with TRBJ2-7, with TRBD2 as a possible D gene (7 bases). The V end lost 5 bases, the J end lost 2 bases, and 28 bases lay between the germline ends. This CDR3 region has 19 residues. The V gene's germline CDR1 is SGHTA and CDR2 FQGNSA. The CDR3 bases are TGTGCCAGCAGCGTAAATAGTGGGACAAAGGGGGGGAATCCCTACGAGCAGTACTTC. This encodes CASSVNSGTKGGNPYEQYF.